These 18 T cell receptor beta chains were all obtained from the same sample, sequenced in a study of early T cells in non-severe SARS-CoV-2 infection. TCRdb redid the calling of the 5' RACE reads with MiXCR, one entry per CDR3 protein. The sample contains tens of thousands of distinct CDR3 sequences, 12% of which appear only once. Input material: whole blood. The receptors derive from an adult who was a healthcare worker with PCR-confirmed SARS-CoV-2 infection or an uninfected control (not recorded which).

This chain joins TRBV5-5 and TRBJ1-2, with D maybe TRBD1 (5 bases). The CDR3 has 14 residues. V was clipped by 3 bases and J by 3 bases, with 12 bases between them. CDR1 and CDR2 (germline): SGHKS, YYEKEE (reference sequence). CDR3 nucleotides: TGTGCCAGCAGCTCAGGGTCTTTTGACTATGGCTACACCTTC. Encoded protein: CASSSGSFDYGYTF.

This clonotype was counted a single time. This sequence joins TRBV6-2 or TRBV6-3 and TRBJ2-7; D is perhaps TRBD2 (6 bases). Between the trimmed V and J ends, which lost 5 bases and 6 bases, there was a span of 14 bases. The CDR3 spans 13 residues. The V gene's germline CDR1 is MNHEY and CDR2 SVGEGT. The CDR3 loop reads CASSPRGKGEQYF. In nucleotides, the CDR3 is TGTGCCAGCAGTCCCCGGGGGAAGGGCGAGCAGTACTTC.

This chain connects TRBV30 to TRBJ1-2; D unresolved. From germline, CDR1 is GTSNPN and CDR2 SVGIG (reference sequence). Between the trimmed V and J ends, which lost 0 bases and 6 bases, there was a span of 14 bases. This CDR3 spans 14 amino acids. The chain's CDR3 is CAWSVRRVADGYTF. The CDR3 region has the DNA TGTGCCTGGAGTGTGCGGAGGGTGGCTGATGGCTACACCTTC.

The CDR3: CAWKQNSYNSPLHF. The DNA for the CDR3 is TGTGCCTGGAAGCAGAACTCCTATAATTCACCCCTCCACTTT. The V call is TRBV30, the J call TRBJ1-6; D not resolved. The CDR3 extends over 14 amino acids. Germline-derived CDR1 and CDR2 are GTSNPN and SVGIG (reference sequence). The ends were cut back, 4 bases at V and 0 bases at J, with 7 bases in the middle.

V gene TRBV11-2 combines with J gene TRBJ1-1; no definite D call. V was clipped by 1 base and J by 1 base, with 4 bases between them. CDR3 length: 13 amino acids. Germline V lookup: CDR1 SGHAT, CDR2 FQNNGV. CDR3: CASSLAWNTEAFF. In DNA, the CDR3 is TGTGCCAGCAGCTTAGCTTGGAACACTGAAGCTTTCTTT.

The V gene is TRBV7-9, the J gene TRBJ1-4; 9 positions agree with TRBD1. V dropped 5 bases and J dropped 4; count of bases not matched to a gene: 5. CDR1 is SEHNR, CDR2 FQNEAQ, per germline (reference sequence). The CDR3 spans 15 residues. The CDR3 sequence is CASSLGTGYNEKLFF. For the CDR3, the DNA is TGTGCCAGCAGCCTCGGGACAGGGTATAATGAAAAACTGTTTTTT.

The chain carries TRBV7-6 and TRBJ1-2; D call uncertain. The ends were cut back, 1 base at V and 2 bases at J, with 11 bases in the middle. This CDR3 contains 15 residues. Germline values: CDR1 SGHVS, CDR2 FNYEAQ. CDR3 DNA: TGTGCCAGCAGCTTAGGGACGGGCCTAAACTATGGCTACACCTTC. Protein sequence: CASSLGTGLNYGYTF.

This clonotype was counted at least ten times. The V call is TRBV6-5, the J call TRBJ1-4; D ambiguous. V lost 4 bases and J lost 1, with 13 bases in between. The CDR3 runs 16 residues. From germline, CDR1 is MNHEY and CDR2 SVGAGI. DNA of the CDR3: TGTGCCAGCAGTTTTGGGTCAACCTTAACTAATGAAAAACTGTTTTTT. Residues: CASSFGSTLTNEKLFF.

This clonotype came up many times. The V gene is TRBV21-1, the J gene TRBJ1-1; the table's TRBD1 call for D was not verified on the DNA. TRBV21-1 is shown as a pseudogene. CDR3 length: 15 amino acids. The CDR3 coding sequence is TGTGCCAGCCCGACCAAGGGGGCGAAGAACACTGAAGCTTTCTTT. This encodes CASPTKGAKNTEAFF.

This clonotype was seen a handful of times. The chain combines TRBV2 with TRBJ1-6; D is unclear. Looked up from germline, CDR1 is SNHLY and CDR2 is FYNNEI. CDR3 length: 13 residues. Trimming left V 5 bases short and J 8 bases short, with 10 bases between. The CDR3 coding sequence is TGTGCCAGCAGTCTCCAGTCGGATTCACCCCTCCACTTT. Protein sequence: CASSLQSDSPLHF.

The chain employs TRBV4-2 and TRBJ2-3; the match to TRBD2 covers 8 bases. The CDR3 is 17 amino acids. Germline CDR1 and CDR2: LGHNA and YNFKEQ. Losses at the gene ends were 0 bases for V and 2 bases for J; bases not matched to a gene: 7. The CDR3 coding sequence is TGTGCCAGCAGCCAAGATGAGATAGCGGGGTACACAGATACGCAGTATTTT. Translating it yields CASSQDEIAGYTDTQYF.

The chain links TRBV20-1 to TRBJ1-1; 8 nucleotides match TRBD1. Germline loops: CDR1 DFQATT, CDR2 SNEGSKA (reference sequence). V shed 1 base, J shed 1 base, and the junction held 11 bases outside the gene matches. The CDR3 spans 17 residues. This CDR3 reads CSARAAGAGGANTEAFF. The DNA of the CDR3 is TGCAGTGCTAGAGCGGCGGGGGCAGGGGGCGCGAACACTGAAGCTTTCTTT.

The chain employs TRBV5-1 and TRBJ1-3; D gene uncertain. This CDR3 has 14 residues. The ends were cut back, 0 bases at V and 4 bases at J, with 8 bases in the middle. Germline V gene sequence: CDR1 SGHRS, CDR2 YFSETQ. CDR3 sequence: CASSLEAAGNTIYF. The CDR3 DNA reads TGCGCCAGCAGCTTGGAGGCCGCCGGAAACACCATATATTTT.

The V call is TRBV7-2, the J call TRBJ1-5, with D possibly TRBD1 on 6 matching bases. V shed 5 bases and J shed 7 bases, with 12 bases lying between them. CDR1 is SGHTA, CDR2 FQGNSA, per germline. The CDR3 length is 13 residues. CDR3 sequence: CASSQNRVQPQHF. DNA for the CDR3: TGTGCCAGCAGCCAAAACAGGGTCCAGCCCCAGCATTTT.

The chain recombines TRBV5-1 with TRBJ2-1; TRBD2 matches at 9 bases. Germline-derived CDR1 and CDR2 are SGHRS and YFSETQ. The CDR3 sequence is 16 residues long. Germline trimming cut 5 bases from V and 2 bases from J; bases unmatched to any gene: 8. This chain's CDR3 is CASRVVAGATYNEQFF. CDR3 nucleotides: TGCGCCAGCAGGGTAGTAGCGGGGGCCACCTACAATGAGCAGTTCTTC. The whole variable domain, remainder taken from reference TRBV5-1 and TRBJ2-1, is KAGVTQTPRYLIKTRGQQVTLSCSPISGHRSVSWYQQTPGQGLQFLFEYFSETQRNKGNFPGRFSGRQFSNSRSEMNVSTLELGDSALYLCASRVVAGATYNEQFFGPGTRLTVL.

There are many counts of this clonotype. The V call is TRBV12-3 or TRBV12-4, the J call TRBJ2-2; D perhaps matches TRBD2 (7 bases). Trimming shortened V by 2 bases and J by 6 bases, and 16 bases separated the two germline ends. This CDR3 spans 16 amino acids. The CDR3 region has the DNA TGTGCCAGCAGTTTATGGGGGGGGCCTCGACCCGGGGAGCTGTTTTTT. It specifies CASSLWGGPRPGELFF.

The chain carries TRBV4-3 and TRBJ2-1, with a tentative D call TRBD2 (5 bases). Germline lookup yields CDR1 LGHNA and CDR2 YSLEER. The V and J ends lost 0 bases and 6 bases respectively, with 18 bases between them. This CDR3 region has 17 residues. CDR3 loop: CASSQDSRGPPGNEQFF. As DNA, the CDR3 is TGCGCCAGCAGCCAAGATTCGCGCGGGCCCCCGGGCAATGAGCAGTTCTTC.

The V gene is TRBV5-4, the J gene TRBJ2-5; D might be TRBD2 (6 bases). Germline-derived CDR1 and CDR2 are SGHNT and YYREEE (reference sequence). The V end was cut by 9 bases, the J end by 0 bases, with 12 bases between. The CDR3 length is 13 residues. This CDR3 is CATKEGYQETQYF. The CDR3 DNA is TGTGCCACAAAGGAGGGGTACCAAGAGACCCAGTACTTC.